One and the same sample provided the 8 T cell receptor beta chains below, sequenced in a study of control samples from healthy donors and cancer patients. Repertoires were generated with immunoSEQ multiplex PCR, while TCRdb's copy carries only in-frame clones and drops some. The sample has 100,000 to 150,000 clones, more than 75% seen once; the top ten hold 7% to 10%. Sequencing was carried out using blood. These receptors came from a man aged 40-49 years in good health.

The CDR3 sequence is CASSQVPRTGLANYGYTF. The CDR3 nucleotides read TGTGCCAGCAGCCAGGTGCCCCGGACAGGGCTAGCTAACTATGGCTACACCTTC. This chain joins TRBV7-8 and TRBJ1-2, with 8 bases that match TRBD1. The V gene end was trimmed by 5 bases and the J gene end by 0 bases; junction bases not matched to a gene: 14. The length of the CDR3 is 18 residues. The germline gives CDR1 SGHVS, CDR2 FQNEAQ.

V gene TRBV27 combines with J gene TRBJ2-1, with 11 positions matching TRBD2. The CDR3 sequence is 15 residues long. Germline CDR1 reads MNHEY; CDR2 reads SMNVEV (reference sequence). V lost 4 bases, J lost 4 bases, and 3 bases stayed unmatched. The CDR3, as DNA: TGTGCCAGCAGTTCCGGGACTAGCGGATACAATGAGCAGTTCTTC. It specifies CASSSGTSGYNEQFF.

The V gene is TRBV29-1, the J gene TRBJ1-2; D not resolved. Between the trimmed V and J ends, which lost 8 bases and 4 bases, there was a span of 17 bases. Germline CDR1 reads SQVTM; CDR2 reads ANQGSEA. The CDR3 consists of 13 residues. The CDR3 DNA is TGCAGCACTCCAGCCGACAAGTTCTATGGCTACACCTTC. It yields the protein CSTPADKFYGYTF. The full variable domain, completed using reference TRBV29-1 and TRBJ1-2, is SAVISQKPSRDICQRGTSLTIQCQVDSQVTMMFWYRQQPGQSLTLIATANQGSEATYESGFVIDKFPISRPNLTFSTLTVSNMSPEDSSIYLCSTPADKFYGYTFGSGTRLTVV.

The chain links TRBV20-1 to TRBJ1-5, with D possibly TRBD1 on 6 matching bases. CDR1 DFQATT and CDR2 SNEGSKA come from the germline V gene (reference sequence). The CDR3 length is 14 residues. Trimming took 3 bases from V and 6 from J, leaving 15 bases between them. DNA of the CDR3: TGCAGTGCTAGTCGCGGGGGCTACGGTCAGCCCCAGCATTTT. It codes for CSASRGGYGQPQHF.

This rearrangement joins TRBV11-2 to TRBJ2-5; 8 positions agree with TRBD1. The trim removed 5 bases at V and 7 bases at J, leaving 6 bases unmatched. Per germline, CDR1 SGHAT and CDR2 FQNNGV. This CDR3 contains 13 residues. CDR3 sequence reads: CASSQWTGPTQYF. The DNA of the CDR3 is TGTGCCAGCAGCCAATGGACAGGGCCGACCCAGTACTTC.

The CDR3 region has the DNA TGCGCCACCCGGGGTGTCTCCTACGAGCAGTACTTC. Its translation: CATRGVSYEQYF. The chain combines TRBV10-2 with TRBJ2-7, with D possibly TRBD2 on 5 matching bases. V was clipped by 10 bases and J by 0 bases, with 10 bases between them. The CDR3 has 12 residues. CDR1 is WSHSY, CDR2 SAAADI, per germline.

The CDR3, as DNA: TGTGCCAGCAGTTACGGGACGCGCCCTAGTAGCTACACCTTC. This translates into CASSYGTRPSSYTF. This sequence joins TRBV6-2 or TRBV6-3 and TRBJ1-2; D may be TRBD1 (5 bases). The CDR3 is made up of 14 amino acids. The V end lost 2 bases, the J end lost 9 bases, and 16 bases lay between the germline ends. CDR1 and CDR2 (germline): MNHEY, SVGEGT.

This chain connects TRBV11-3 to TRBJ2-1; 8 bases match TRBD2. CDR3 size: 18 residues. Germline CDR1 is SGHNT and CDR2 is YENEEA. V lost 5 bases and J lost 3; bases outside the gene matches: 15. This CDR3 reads CASSPRGGWGGRYNEQFF. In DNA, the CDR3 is TGTGCCAGCAGCCCCCGGGGGGGCTGGGGGGGCCGCTACAATGAGCAGTTCTTC.